This TCR beta chain was captured by sequencing in a study of cytomegalovirus exposure and HLA in healthy donors. Overall study results and limits: Most sequenced TCRs were rare (though some public TCRs occurred in many donors). It was around 160 TCR beta chains that were listed as cytomegalovirus-associated.

A multiplex PCR was run with 60 Vbeta primers and 13 Jbeta primers. Assay: immunoSEQ multiplex PCR; the TCRdb copy retains only in-frame clones and omits some. This table holds about 210,000 clones, over 75% found once. Germline values: CDR1 SGHRS, CDR2 YFSETQ. Unmatched junction bases numbered 7, after V lost 3 bases and J lost 4 bases. The CDR3 has 15 amino acids. With regard to this clone: Its antigen remains unknown.

Sequencing was done on a sample of PBMCs. This chain links TRBV5-1 with TRBJ1-1; 9 positions agree with TRBD1. The clonotype comes from a woman between 45 and 60 years old in good health and CMV-seropositive. In DNA form, the CDR3 reads TGCGCCAGCAGCTCACTACAGGGGGCGCGCACTGAAGCTTTCTTT. It specifies CASSSLQGARTEAFF.